This TCR beta chain is drawn from a study of blood T cells in healthy people across ages. The length of the CDR3 is 17 residues. Trimming took 0 bases from V and 4 from J; bases not matched to a gene: 11. The germline V gene encodes CDR1 SGHAT and CDR2 FQNNGV. Sample-barcoded 5' priming and a J-beta primer mix drove a second PCR of about 7 to 11 cycles. TCRdb fed the 5' RACE reads into MiXCR, producing one record per CDR3 protein. This table has over a million distinct CDR3 sequences, roughly two fifths appearing once. Roughly 10 milliliters of peripheral blood were drawn from each donor. No fewer than 5.5 micrograms of total RNA were isolated from every sample.

The chain recombines TRBV11-2 with TRBJ1-2, with 7 bases identical to TRBD1. The sample was blood. This sequence was found in a woman younger than 35 in good health. The CDR3: CASSLEGFGTAVYGYTF. In DNA form, the CDR3 reads TGTGCCAGCAGCTTAGAGGGTTTCGGGACAGCCGTCTATGGCTACACCTTC.